This T cell receptor beta chain was profiled in a study of CD8 T cells in Susac syndrome. CDR3 length: 16 residues. Trimming removed 7 bases from V and 5 bases from J, with 24 bases in between. Germline V gives CDR1 MDHEN, CDR2 SYDVKM. With random hexamers, reverse transcription was performed on roughly 0.5 to 1 ug of RNA. One entry per CDR3 protein results from TCRdb running MiXCR on the immunoSEQ multiplex PCR reads. The data show about 160,000 distinct CDR3 sequences, roughly 94% seen once. The sequence was obtained from a human donor in good health. Sequenced: CD4+ T cells from PBMCs. The chain links TRBV28 to TRBJ2-7; possibly TRBD1 or TRBD2 for D (5 bases each). As DNA, the CDR3 is TGTGCCAGCACCACCACCCCGGGGCTTTCAACCCACGAGCAGTACTTC. Translated, it gives CASTTTPGLSTHEQYF.